This T cell receptor (beta chain) was recorded in a study of OX40 agonist ivuxolimab in advanced cancers. Study as a whole: Ivuxolimab is an agonistic anti-OX40 (CD134) antibody, and patients were treated with it. Patients were dosed intravenously with ivuxolimab at 0.01 to 10 mg/kg every 2 weeks. General study results and limits: CD8+ T cells were the subset that, on average, had more expanded clones than CD4+. Circulating CD4+ and CD8+ T cells showed clonal expansion by week 6 at 0.1 to 3.0 mg/kg.

Clones were read by immunoSEQ multiplex PCR, and TCRdb kept only the in-frame ones, dropping some. The data contain about 61,000 clones, about nine tenths of them singletons. Comment on this clone: Antigen: not known.

Sample: CD4+ or CD8+ T cells sorted from blood, taken in a trial of the OX40 agonist ivuxolimab. The sequence came from an adult with an advanced solid tumor such as melanoma, head and neck, liver or kidney cancer.

The CDR3 DNA follows: TGTGCCAGCAGCGCCGGACTAGCGGAGTACTTTAGCACAGATACGCAGTATTTT. Translating it yields CASSAGLAEYFSTDTQYF. V is TRBV5-6 and J is TRBJ2-3; 10 nucleotides align to TRBD2. With V trimmed by 4 bases and J by 0 bases, 11 bases remained unmatched. The CDR3 is made up of 18 amino acids. Per the germline V gene, CDR1 is SGHDT and CDR2 is YYEEEE.